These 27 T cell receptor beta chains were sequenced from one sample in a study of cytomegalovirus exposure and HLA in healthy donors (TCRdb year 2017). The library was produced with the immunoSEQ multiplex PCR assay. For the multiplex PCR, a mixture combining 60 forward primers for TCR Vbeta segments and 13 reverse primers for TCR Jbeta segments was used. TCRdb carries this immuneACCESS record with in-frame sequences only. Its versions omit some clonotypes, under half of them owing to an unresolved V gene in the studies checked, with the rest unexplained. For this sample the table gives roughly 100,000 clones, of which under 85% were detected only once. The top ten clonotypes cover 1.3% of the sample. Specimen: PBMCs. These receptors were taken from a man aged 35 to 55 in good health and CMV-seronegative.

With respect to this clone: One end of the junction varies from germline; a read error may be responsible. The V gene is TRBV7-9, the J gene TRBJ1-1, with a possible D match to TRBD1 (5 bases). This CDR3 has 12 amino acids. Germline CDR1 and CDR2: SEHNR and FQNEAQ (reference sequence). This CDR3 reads CSSSWGETEAFF. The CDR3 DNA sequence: TGTTCCAGCAGCTGGGGGGAAACTGAAGCTTTCTTT.

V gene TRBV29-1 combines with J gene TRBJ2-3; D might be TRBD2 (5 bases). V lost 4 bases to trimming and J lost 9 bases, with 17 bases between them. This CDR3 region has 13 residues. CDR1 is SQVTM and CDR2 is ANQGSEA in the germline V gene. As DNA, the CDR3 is TGCAGCGTTGGTTCCAGCGGCCAACTCACGCAGTATTTT. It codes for CSVGSSGQLTQYF.

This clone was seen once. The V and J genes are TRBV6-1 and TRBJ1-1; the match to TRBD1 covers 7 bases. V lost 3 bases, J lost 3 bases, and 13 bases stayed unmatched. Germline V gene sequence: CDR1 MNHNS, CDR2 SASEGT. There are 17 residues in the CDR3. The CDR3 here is CASSDGTDTRVYTEAFF. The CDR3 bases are TGTGCCAGCAGTGACGGGACAGACACCAGGGTTTACACTGAAGCTTTCTTT.

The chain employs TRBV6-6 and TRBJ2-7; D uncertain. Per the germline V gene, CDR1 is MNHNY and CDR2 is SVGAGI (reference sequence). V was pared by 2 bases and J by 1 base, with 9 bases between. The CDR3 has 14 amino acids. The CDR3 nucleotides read TGTGCCAGCAGTTACGGTCAGATTTCCTACGAGCAGTACTTC. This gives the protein CASSYGQISYEQYF.

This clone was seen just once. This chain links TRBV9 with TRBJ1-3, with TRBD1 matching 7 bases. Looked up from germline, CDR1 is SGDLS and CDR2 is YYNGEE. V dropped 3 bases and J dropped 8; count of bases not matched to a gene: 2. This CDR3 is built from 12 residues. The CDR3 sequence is CASSAGGYTIYF. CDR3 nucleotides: TGTGCCAGCAGCGCAGGGGGATACACCATATATTTT.

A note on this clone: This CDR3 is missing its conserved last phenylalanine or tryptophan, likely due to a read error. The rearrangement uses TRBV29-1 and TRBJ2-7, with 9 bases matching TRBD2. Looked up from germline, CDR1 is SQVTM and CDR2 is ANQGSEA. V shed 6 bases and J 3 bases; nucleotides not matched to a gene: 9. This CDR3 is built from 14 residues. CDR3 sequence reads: CSVKASSGNYEQYL. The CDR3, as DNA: TGCAGCGTAAAAGCGTCTAGCGGGAACTACGAGCAGTACCTC.

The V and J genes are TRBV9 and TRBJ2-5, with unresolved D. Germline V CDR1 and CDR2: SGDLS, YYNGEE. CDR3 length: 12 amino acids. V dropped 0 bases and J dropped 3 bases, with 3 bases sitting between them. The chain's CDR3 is CASSVAEETQYF. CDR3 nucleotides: TGTGCCAGCAGCGTAGCGGAAGAGACCCAGTACTTC.

CDR3 region: CASSRQAQETQYF. CDR3 coding DNA: TGTGCCAGTAGTAGGCAGGCTCAAGAGACCCAGTACTTC. The chain is built from TRBV19 and TRBJ2-5; D unclear. The germline V and J ends were trimmed by 4 bases and 2 bases, with 8 bases remaining between them. The V gene's germline CDR1 is LNHDA and CDR2 SQIVND (reference sequence). The CDR3 consists of 13 residues.

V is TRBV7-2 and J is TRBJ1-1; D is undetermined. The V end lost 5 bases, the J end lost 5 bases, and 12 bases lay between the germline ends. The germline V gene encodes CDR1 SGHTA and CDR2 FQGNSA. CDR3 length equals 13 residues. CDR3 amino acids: CASSPYLKTEAFF. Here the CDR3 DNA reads TGTGCCAGCAGCCCCTATTTAAAGACTGAAGCTTTCTTT. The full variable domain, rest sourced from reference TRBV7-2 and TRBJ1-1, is GAGVSQSPSNKVTEKGKDVELRCDPISGHTALYWYRQSLGQGLEFLIYFQGNSAPDKSGLPSDRFSAERTGGSVSTLTIQRTQQEDSAVYLCASSPYLKTEAFFGQGTRLTVV.

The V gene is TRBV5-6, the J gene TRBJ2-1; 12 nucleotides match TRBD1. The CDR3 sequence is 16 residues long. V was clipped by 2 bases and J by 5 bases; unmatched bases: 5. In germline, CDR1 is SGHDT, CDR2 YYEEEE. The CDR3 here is CASSLPGQGAHNEQFF. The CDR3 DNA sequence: TGTGCCAGCAGCTTACCGGGACAGGGGGCTCACAATGAGCAGTTCTTC.

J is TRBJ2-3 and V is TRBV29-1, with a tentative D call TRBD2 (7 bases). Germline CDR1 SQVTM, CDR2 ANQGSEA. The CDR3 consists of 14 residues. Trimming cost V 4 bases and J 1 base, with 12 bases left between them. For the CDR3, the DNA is TGCAGCGTTGTAGGGGGGGACCGCACAGATACGCAGTATTTT. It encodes CSVVGGDRTDTQYF.

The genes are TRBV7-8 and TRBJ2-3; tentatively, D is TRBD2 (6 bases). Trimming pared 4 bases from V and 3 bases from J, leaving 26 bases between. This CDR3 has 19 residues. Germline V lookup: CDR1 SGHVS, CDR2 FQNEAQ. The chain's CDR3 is CASSSPPGRDPRGTDTQYF. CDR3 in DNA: TGTGCCAGCAGCTCCCCCCCGGGGCGGGACCCCCGGGGTACAGATACGCAGTATTTT.

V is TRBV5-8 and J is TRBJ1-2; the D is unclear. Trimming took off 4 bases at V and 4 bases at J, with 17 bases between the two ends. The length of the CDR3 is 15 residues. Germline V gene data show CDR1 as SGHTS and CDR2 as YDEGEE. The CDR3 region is CASSQPRRGGYGYTF. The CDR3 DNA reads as TGTGCCAGCAGCCAGCCACGAAGAGGAGGCTATGGCTACACCTTC. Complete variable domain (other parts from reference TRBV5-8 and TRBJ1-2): EAGVTQSPTHLIKTRGQQATLRCSPISGHTSVYWYQQALGLGLQFLLWYDEGEERNRGNFPPRFSGRQFPNYSSELNVNALELEDSALYLCASSQPRRGGYGYTFGSGTRLTVV.

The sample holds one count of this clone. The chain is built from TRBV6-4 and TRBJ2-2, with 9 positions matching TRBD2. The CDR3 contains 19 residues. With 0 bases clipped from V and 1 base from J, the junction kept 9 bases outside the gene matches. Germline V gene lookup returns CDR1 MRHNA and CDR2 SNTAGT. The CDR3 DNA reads TGTGCCAGCAGTGACTCGGGGACTAGCAGCTCTTTGAACACCGGGGAGCTGTTTTTT. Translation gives CASSDSGTSSSLNTGELFF.

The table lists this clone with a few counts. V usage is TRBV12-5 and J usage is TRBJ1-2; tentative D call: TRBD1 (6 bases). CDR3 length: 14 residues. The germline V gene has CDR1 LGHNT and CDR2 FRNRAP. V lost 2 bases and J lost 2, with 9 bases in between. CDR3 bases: TGTGCTAGTGGTTTGACAGGACAGAACTATGGCTACACCTTC. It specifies CASGLTGQNYGYTF.

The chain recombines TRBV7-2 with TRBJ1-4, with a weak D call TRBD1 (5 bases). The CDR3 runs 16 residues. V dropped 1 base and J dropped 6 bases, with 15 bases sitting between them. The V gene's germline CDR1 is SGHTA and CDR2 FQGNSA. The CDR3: CASSLVPGGIDEKLFF. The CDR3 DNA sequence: TGTGCCAGCAGCTTAGTGCCGGGGGGAATTGATGAAAAACTGTTTTTT.

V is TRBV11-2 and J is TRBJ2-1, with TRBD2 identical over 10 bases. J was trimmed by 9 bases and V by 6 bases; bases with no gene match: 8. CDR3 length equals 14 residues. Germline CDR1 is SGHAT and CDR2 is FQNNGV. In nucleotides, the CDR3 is TGTGCCAGCAGGCGGCTAGCGGGAGTACGTGAGCAGTTCTTC. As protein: CASRRLAGVREQFF.

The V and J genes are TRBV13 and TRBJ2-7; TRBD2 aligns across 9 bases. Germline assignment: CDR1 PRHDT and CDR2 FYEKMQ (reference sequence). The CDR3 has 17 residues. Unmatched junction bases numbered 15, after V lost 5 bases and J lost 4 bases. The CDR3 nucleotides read TGTGCCAGCAGCCCGAGGCGGCGGGAGGGCATAACGTACGAGCAGTACTTC. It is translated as CASSPRRREGITYEQYF.

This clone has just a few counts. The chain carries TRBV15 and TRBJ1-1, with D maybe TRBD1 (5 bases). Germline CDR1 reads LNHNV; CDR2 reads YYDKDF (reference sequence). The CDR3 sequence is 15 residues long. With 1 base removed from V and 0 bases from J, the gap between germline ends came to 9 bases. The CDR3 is CATSRGRGMNTEAFF. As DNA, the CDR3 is TGTGCCACCAGCAGAGGAAGGGGAATGAACACTGAAGCTTTCTTT.

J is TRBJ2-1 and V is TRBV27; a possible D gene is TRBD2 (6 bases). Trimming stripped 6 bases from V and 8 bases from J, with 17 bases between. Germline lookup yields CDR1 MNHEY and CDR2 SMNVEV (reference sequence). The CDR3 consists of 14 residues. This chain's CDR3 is CASRAGSARDEQFF. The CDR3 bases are TGTGCCAGCAGGGCGGGATCCGCCAGGGATGAGCAGTTCTTC.

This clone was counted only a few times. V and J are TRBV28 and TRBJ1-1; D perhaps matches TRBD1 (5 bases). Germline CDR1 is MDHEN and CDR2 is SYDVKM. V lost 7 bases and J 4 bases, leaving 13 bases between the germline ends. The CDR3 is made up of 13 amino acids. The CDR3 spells CASTPGYGTEAFF. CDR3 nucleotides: TGTGCCAGCACCCCAGGGTATGGCACTGAAGCTTTCTTT. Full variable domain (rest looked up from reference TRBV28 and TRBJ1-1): DVKVTQSSRYLVKRTGEKVFLECVQDMDHENMFWYRQDPGLGLRLIYFSYDVKMKEKGDIPEGYSVSREKKERFSLILESASTNQTSMYLCASTPGYGTEAFFGQGTRLTVV.

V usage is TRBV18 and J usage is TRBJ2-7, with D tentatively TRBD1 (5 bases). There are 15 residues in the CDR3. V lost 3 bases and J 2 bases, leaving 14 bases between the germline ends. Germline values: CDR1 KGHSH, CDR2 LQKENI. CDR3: CASSPSTGAPYEQYF. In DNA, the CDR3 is TGTGCCAGCTCACCTTCCACAGGAGCCCCCTACGAGCAGTACTTC.

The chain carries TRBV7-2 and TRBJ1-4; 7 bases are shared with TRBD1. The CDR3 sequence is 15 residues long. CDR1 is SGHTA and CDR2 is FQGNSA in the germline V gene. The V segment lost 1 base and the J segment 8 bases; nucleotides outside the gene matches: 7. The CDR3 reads CASSLVDRANEKLFF. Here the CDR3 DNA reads TGTGCCAGCAGCTTAGTTGACAGGGCAAACGAAAAACTGTTTTTT.

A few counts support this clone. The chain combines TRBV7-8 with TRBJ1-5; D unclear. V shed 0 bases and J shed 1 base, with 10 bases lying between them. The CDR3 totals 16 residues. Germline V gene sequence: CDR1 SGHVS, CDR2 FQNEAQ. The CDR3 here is CASSLARVRSNQPQHF. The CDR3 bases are TGTGCCAGCAGCTTAGCGAGGGTTCGGAGCAATCAGCCCCAGCATTTT. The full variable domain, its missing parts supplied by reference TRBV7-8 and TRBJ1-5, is GAGVSQSPRYKVAKRGQDVALRCDPISGHVSLFWYQQALGQGPEFLTYFQNEAQLDKSGLPSDRFFAERPEGSVSTLKIQRTQQEDSAVYLCASSLARVRSNQPQHFGDGTRLSIL.

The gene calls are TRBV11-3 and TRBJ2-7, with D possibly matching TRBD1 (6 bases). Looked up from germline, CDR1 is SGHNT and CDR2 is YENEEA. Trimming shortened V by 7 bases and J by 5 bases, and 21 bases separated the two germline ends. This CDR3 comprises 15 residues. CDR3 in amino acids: CASMASEQGKNEQYF. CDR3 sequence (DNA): TGTGCCAGCATGGCTTCGGAACAGGGCAAGAACGAGCAGTACTTC.

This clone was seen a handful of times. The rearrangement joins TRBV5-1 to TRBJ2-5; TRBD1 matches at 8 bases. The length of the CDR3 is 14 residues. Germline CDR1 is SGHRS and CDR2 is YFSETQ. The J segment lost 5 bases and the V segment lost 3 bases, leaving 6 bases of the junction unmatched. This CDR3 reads CASSSRTGWETQYF. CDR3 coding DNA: TGCGCCAGCAGCTCCAGGACAGGGTGGGAGACCCAGTACTTC.

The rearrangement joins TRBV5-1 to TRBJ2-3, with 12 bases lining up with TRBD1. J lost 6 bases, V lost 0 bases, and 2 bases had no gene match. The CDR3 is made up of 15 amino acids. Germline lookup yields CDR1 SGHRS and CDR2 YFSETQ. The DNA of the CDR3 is TGCGCCAGCAGCTTGGGGGGACAGGGGGCTGATACGCAGTATTTT. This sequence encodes CASSLGGQGADTQYF.